This TCR beta chain was recovered during a study of T cell responses to AZD1222 COVID-19 vaccine (dated by TCRdb to the early 2020s). A note on the overall study: Because spike-specific TCR depth and breadth did not differ between the two schedules, AZD1222 recipients who got a second dose at roughly 4 weeks were pooled with those who got a second dose at roughly 12 weeks. Trial participants were enrolled by age into 18-55, 56-69 and 70-plus year subgroups, with approximately 160, 26 and 62 TCR-sequenced participants respectively. TCR sequencing covered some 240 trial participants: around 210 given two doses of AZD1222 and about 26 given two doses of MenACWY control vaccine.

The CDR3 regions of human TCRbeta chains were analyzed by immunosequencing. In the source study's methods: Repertoire TCRs were checked for matches against a reference library of SARS-CoV-2-specific TCRs that had been generated using the MIRA antigen-specificity platform. Breadth was defined as the fraction of unique TCRs that were SARS-CoV-2-associated. Depth was defined as the fraction of total T cells that were SARS-CoV-2-associated. Using the MIRA data, each spike-specific TCR was assigned both to the spike region to which the TCR was reactive and to a CD4 or CD8 class. Log10-transformed breadth and depth values were compared by one-way ANOVA with Sidak's multiple comparisons tests. TCRdb's version of the immuneACCESS table is confined to in-frame rearrangements and falls short of the full clone set. An unresolved V gene accounts for under half of the shortfall where checked; the remainder is of unknown origin. V, J and clone size derive from that table, while D and trimming were established from the DNA sequence. The sample records 90,000 to 150,000 clones, roughly 90% of which are singletons. The ten largest account for approximately 10% of the sample.

A note on this clone: It lacks a known antigen. Base qualities are not provided; no much larger clone lies one nucleotide away.

The cysteine opens and the phenylalanine closes a CDR3 of 13 amino acids. Only the CDR3 part of the read is kept: 39 bases, read in frame from the first base. V is shortened by 4 bases, J by 8 bases, and the region joining them spans 14 bases. Via the germline V gene (reference sequence), CDR1 is MNHEY and CDR2 SMNVEV. Summary of the overall study and its limitations: Participants were mostly white British and included more females than males, and it was suggested by the authors that clonal diversity may have been underestimated. A significant rise in spike-specific TCR breadth and depth was observed after two AZD1222 doses relative to day 0 and relative to MenACWY recipients. Reportedly, almost half of the unique spike-specific TCRs recognized epitopes lying outside the regions that are mutated in the B.1.351 and B.1.1.7 variants. The 56-69-year group was small, and its depth increase did not reach significance, likely because of low power. Conclusions about previously exposed vaccinees were limited because only six or seven AZD1222 recipients were SARS-CoV-2 seropositive at baseline. Vaccine-associated CD4 TCRs spanned the whole spike protein, with dominant responses in regions 160-218 and 743-854. Because no day 14 peak-response samples were available, the repertoires could be characterized only after the peak T cell response.

The time point tag for this specimen amounts to: baseline before first vaccination. Vaccinee samples were obtained from the UK trials COV001 and COV002, which included a single-blind randomized controlled phase 2/3 trial of AZD1222 (ChAdOx1 nCoV-19) in healthy adults. Trial participant PBMC samples were collected at day 0 and day 28 after the second dose for TCRbeta chain sequencing. The receptor was isolated from an adult in good health. The sequenced sample was peripheral blood, obtained on day 0 of AZD1222 vaccination. The rearrangement joined TRBV27 to TRBJ1-2; the D gene cannot be resolved reliably. The DNA sequence is given as TGTGCCAGCAGTTCCCCGGCAGGACGGGGCTACACCTTC. This gives the protein CASSSPAGRGYTF.